Listed here are 29 T cell receptor beta chains from one sample, sequenced in a study of blood T cell repertoires in COVID-19. Measured with immunoSEQ multiplex PCR; TCRdb has only the in-frame clones, and not every one. There are some 99,000 clones in the sample; approximately 80% occur only once, and 7.9% lies in the top ten. Input material: peripheral blood. All receptors come from a woman older than 75 with active or convalescent COVID-19.

The chain links TRBV24-1 to TRBJ2-1; no clear D. Germline values: CDR1 KGHDR, CDR2 SFDVKD. CDR3 size: 14 residues. Trimming took 4 bases from V and 3 from J, leaving 9 bases between them. DNA for the CDR3: TGTGCCACCAGTGAGGAGACTGACTACAATGAGCAGTTCTTC. Amino acids: CATSEETDYNEQFF.

The chain recombines TRBV19 with TRBJ2-5, with D possibly TRBD1 on 6 matching bases. Germline lookup yields CDR1 LNHDA and CDR2 SQIVND (reference sequence). Trimming took off 5 bases at V and 4 bases at J, with 14 bases between the two ends. The CDR3 totals 14 residues. CDR3 in amino acids: CASSARTVAETQYF. The CDR3 DNA is TGTGCCAGTAGTGCCCGGACAGTGGCAGAGACCCAGTACTTC.

V usage is TRBV5-1 and J usage is TRBJ2-7, with a possible D match to TRBD1 (5 bases). Trimming took 3 bases from V and 2 from J, leaving 6 bases between them. This CDR3 is 12 amino acids long. CDR1 is SGHRS, CDR2 YFSETQ, per germline. The CDR3 here is CASSWGAYEQYF. DNA of the CDR3: TGCGCCAGCAGCTGGGGCGCCTACGAGCAGTACTTC.

This chain uses TRBV5-1 with TRBJ2-7; TRBD2 aligns across 10 bases. The CDR3 is made up of 14 amino acids. Germline CDR1 is SGHRS and CDR2 is YFSETQ. Trimming took 2 bases from V and 5 from J; bases not matched to a gene: 4. CDR3 nucleotides: TGCGCCAGCAGCTTAGCGGGAGGGCCGAACGAGCAGTACTTC. Translation: CASSLAGGPNEQYF.

The chain links TRBV14 to TRBJ2-1, with 7 bases aligning to TRBD2. V dropped 1 base and J dropped 9; count of bases not matched to a gene: 3. The V gene's germline CDR1 is SGHDN and CDR2 FVKESK. The CDR3 is made up of 13 amino acids. The CDR3 sequence: CASSQGLASEQFF. The CDR3 DNA sequence: TGTGCCAGCAGCCAAGGACTAGCTAGTGAGCAGTTCTTC.

The gene calls are TRBV28 and TRBJ2-5; TRBD1 aligns across 8 bases. CDR3 length equals 16 residues. Germline V lookup: CDR1 MDHEN, CDR2 SYDVKM. The trim removed 7 bases at V and 1 base at J, leaving 11 bases unmatched. CDR3 sequence reads: CASTLAGTGSQETQYF. The CDR3 DNA is TGTGCCAGCACCCTCGCCGGGACAGGTTCCCAAGAGACCCAGTACTTC.

The chain couples TRBV7-2 to TRBJ2-1, with D perhaps TRBD2 (5 bases). V dropped 10 bases and J dropped 0 bases, with 16 bases sitting between them. Germline V gives CDR1 SGHTA, CDR2 FQGNSA. This CDR3 has 15 residues. The CDR3 region is CATSPVGSSYNEQFF. The CDR3 bases are TGTGCCACAAGCCCTGTTGGGAGCTCCTACAATGAGCAGTTCTTC.

This rearrangement joins TRBV6-6 to TRBJ2-7, with D perhaps TRBD2 (6 bases). The V end lost 0 bases, the J end lost 1 base, and 7 bases lay between the germline ends. Germline CDR1 and CDR2: MNHNY and SVGAGI (reference sequence). The CDR3 runs 14 residues. The CDR3: CASSYSGGSYEQYF. The DNA of the CDR3 is TGTGCCAGCAGTTACTCGGGGGGTTCCTACGAGCAGTACTTC.

This chain joins TRBV7-2 and TRBJ2-1; 10 bases are shared with TRBD2. The CDR3 loop spans 15 amino acids. Looked up from germline, CDR1 is SGHTA and CDR2 is FQGNSA. Trimming removed 4 bases from V and 1 base from J; junction bases left unmatched: 1. Here the CDR3 reads CASSYSGRSYNEQFF. The DNA for the CDR3 is TGTGCCAGCAGCTATAGCGGGAGGTCCTACAATGAGCAGTTCTTC.

This clone was counted a single time. This chain uses TRBV6-5 with TRBJ2-5; D is possibly TRBD1 (5 bases). This CDR3 is 13 amino acids long. CDR1 is MNHEY and CDR2 is SVGAGI in the germline V gene. Trimming shortened V by 5 bases and J by 2 bases, and 9 bases separated the two germline ends. The CDR3 is CASSRRAQETQYF. As DNA, the CDR3 is TGTGCCAGCAGTCGCAGGGCTCAAGAGACCCAGTACTTC.

This clone was counted a single time. V and J are TRBV6-1 and TRBJ2-5; D is perhaps TRBD2 (5 bases). This CDR3 comprises 15 residues. V lost 0 bases, J lost 5 bases, and 13 bases lay in between. Germline V gene lookup returns CDR1 MNHNS and CDR2 SASEGT. This CDR3 is CASSEAPGMGETQYF. CDR3 nucleotide sequence: TGTGCCAGCAGTGAAGCTCCCGGGATGGGGGAGACCCAGTACTTC.

V usage is TRBV9 and J usage is TRBJ2-1; 11 bases agree with TRBD2. The junction had 0 bases not matched to a gene; V was cut back by 0 bases and J by 7 bases. The CDR3 extends over 14 amino acids. The germline CDR1 and CDR2 sequences are SGDLS and YYNGEE. The CDR3 DNA follows: TGTGCCAGCAGCGTAGGGACTAGCGGGAATGAGCAGTTCTTC. Translating it yields CASSVGTSGNEQFF.

The rearrangement links TRBV5-4 to TRBJ1-5; possibly TRBD1 for D (6 bases). The V and J ends lost 4 bases and 9 bases respectively, with 17 bases between them. Germline V gives CDR1 SGHNT, CDR2 YYREEE (reference sequence). The CDR3 is 14 amino acids. DNA for the CDR3: TGTGCCAGCAGCGAAGATCCAGGGGAGTCGCCCCAGCATTTT. Translating it yields CASSEDPGESPQHF.

The chain employs TRBV7-2 and TRBJ2-7; 7 bases line up with TRBD2. CDR1 and CDR2 (germline): SGHTA, FQGNSA. The trim removed 2 bases at V and 3 bases at J, leaving 7 bases unmatched. The CDR3 runs 15 residues. CDR3 sequence reads: CASSLYRLADYEQYF. The CDR3 DNA sequence: TGTGCCAGCAGCTTATATCGGCTAGCGGACTACGAGCAGTACTTC.

As DNA, the CDR3 is TGTGCCAGCAGTTTATCGGGGAACACTGAAGCTTTCTTT. Protein product: CASSLSGNTEAFF. The chain is built from TRBV12-3 or TRBV12-4 and TRBJ1-1, with no clear D. The CDR3 totals 13 residues. The V end lost 2 bases, the J end lost 1 base, and 5 bases lay between the germline ends.

In its sample, this clone was seen a few times. V usage is TRBV7-9 and J usage is TRBJ1-1, with D possibly matching TRBD1 (6 bases). The CDR3 covers 15 residues. In germline, CDR1 is SEHNR, CDR2 FQNEAQ (reference sequence). The V and J ends lost 6 bases and 6 bases respectively, with 20 bases between them. CDR3 sequence: CASRIPYGGAPEAFF. DNA of the CDR3: TGTGCCAGCAGAATTCCCTATGGGGGGGCCCCTGAAGCTTTCTTT.

The chain uses TRBV2 and TRBJ2-3, with 9 bases identical to TRBD2. CDR3 length equals 14 residues. Trimming cost V 8 bases and J 0 bases; bases outside gene matches: 3. CDR1 SNHLY and CDR2 FYNNEI come from the germline V gene. DNA of the CDR3: TGTGCCAGCGGCGGGGGGGTTAGCACAGATACGCAGTATTTT. Its protein is CASGGGVSTDTQYF.

The V gene is TRBV5-1, the J gene TRBJ1-2; 8 bases are a match to TRBD1. Trimming took 5 bases from V and 8 from J; bases not matched to a gene: 8. Germline V lookup: CDR1 SGHRS, CDR2 YFSETQ. The CDR3 is 13 amino acids. CDR3 sequence reads: CASRTGVSSGYTF. CDR3 DNA sequence: TGCGCCAGCAGGACAGGGGTCTCGTCAGGCTACACCTTC.

The chain is built from TRBV7-9 and TRBJ1-2; D possibly corresponds to TRBD1 (6 bases). The CDR3 runs to 15 residues. Trimming took 2 bases from V and 2 from J, leaving 12 bases between them. Germline CDR1 reads SEHNR; CDR2 reads FQNEAQ (reference sequence). The CDR3 loop is CASSLRAGENYGYTF. CDR3 DNA: TGTGCCAGCAGCTTACGGGCAGGGGAAAACTATGGCTACACCTTC.

The J gene is TRBJ1-5, the V gene TRBV18, with 8 bases matching TRBD1. V trimming: 5 bases; J trimming: 2 bases; junction bases outside the gene matches: 11. Germline-derived CDR1 and CDR2 are KGHSH and LQKENI. This CDR3 has 17 amino acids. CDR3 sequence: CASSKLRGLDGNQPQHF. The CDR3 region has the DNA TGTGCCAGCTCAAAACTCAGGGGGCTGGATGGCAATCAGCCCCAGCATTTT.

CDR3 in amino acids: CASRIEGTDTQYF. The DNA for the CDR3 is TGTGCCAGTAGGATTGAGGGAACAGATACGCAGTATTTT. The rearrangement links TRBV19 to TRBJ2-3, with D tentatively TRBD2 (5 bases). The V gene lost 6 bases and the J gene lost 3 bases, with 10 bases spanning the gap. CDR3 length: 13 amino acids. Germline CDR1 reads LNHDA; CDR2 reads SQIVND (reference sequence).

The J gene is TRBJ2-2, the V gene TRBV9; 7 bases map to TRBD1. From germline, CDR1 is SGDLS and CDR2 YYNGEE. J lost 2 bases, V lost 3 bases, and 4 bases had no gene match. This CDR3 has 15 residues. Here the CDR3 reads CASSARDRNTGELFF. Written as DNA, the CDR3 is TGTGCCAGCAGCGCCCGGGACAGAAACACCGGGGAGCTGTTTTTT.

This chain connects TRBV18 to TRBJ1-2, with a tentative D call TRBD1 (5 bases). The CDR3 is made up of 13 amino acids. CDR1 is KGHSH, CDR2 LQKENI, per germline. Trimming shortened V by 0 bases and J by 8 bases, and 10 bases separated the two germline ends. In DNA, the CDR3 is TGTGCCAGCTCACCACCGACAGTGTGGGGCTACACCTTC. Its translation: CASSPPTVWGYTF. The complete variable domain, with remaining parts taken from reference TRBV18 and TRBJ1-2, reads NAGVMQNPRHLVRRRGQEARLRCSPMKGHSHVYWYRQLPEEGLKFMVYLQKENIIDESGMPKERFSAEFPKEGPSILRIQQVVRGDSAAYFCASSPPTVWGYTFGSGTRLTVV.

This clone was seen once. V and J are TRBV6-2 or TRBV6-3 and TRBJ2-7; maybe TRBD2 (6 bases). Trimming removed 2 bases from V and 3 bases from J, with 14 bases in between. Germline V gene lookup returns CDR1 MNHEY and CDR2 SVGEGT. The CDR3 sequence is 15 residues long. CDR3 in DNA: TGTGCCAGCAGTTACAGGTTCGCGGGATACTACGAGCAGTACTTC. Amino acids: CASSYRFAGYYEQYF.

This clone occurred once. The chain carries TRBV11-1 and TRBJ2-5; 8 bases align to TRBD1. Germline CDR1 and CDR2: SGHAT and FQDESV (reference sequence). The J segment lost 5 bases and the V segment lost 5 bases, leaving 4 bases of the junction unmatched. The CDR3 has 13 amino acids. Here the CDR3 DNA reads TGTGCCAGCAGCCTGGGGGACAGGGAGACCCAGTACTTC. Translation gives CASSLGDRETQYF.

The table lists this clone with many counts. The same CDR3 can be traced to other DNA sequences in this sample. V usage is TRBV7-9 and J usage is TRBJ1-2, with D perhaps matching TRBD1 (6 bases). The germline CDR1 and CDR2 sequences are SEHNR and FQNEAQ (reference sequence). This CDR3 region has 14 residues. With 1 base removed from V and 3 bases from J, the gap between germline ends came to 9 bases. The DNA for the CDR3 is TGTGCCAGCAGCTTAGAGACAGGTGACTATGGCTACACCTTC. The encoded protein is CASSLETGDYGYTF.

The V call is TRBV28, the J call TRBJ2-3; TRBD1 aligns across 11 bases. The germline gives CDR1 MDHEN, CDR2 SYDVKM. The J segment lost 5 bases and the V segment lost 4 bases, leaving 14 bases of the junction unmatched. This CDR3 spans 18 amino acids. CDR3 sequence reads: CASSSSSLGQGAGDTQYF. The CDR3 coding sequence is TGTGCCAGCAGTTCCTCTTCTCTTGGACAGGGGGCCGGAGATACGCAGTATTTT.

J is TRBJ2-1 and V is TRBV7-3; 15 nucleotides match TRBD2. Germline V lookup: CDR1 SGHTA, CDR2 FQGTGA. With V trimmed by 4 bases and J by 6 bases, 4 bases remained unmatched. The CDR3 spans 16 residues. The CDR3 region is CASSSGLAGGLNEQFF. The CDR3, as DNA: TGTGCCAGCAGCTCGGGACTAGCGGGAGGACTCAATGAGCAGTTCTTC.

The chain couples TRBV24-1 to TRBJ1-2; D is unresolved. This CDR3 has 12 amino acids. CDR1 is KGHDR and CDR2 is SFDVKD in the germline V gene. The V end was cut by 3 bases, the J end by 5 bases, with 6 bases between. This CDR3 is CATSDGPYGYTF. CDR3 coding DNA: TGTGCCACCAGTGATGGGCCTTATGGCTACACCTTC.